Presented here are 25 T cell receptor beta chains from one specimen sequenced in a study of vaccination and CD4 T cells after COVID-19. Sequenced with the Oncomine TCR Beta short-read assay was DNA taken from cultured CD4+ T cells. TCRdb recomputed calls from the PCR reads with MiXCR, one row per CDR3 protein. The repertoire has over 8,000 distinct CDR3 sequences, more than 20% of them found once; the top ten carry approximately 24%. The antigens for these receptors are not known. Stated treatment: 10-day PBMC culture with coronavirus spike peptide pools or control peptides (ViraFEST assay). The material sequenced was CD4+ T cells from blood, cultured in vitro, taken before SARS-CoV-2 vaccination. These receptors were taken from a human donor who received a COVID-19 vaccine.

This sequence joins TRBV6-1 and TRBJ1-5, with 9 nucleotides matching TRBD1. The junction had 18 bases not matched to a gene; V was cut back by 10 bases and J by 11 bases. The CDR3 sequence is 15 residues long. The germline V gene has CDR1 MNHNS and CDR2 SASEGT. The CDR3 DNA follows: TGTGCCACCCAAATCAGGACAGGGGCCGAGACGGCCCAGCATTTT. This gives the protein CATQIRTGAETAQHF.

This clonotype appeared a few times. This sequence joins TRBV30 and TRBJ1-1; D not resolved. V was shortened by 3 bases and J by 1 base, with 21 bases between the two germline ends. This CDR3 spans 17 amino acids. Germline CDR1 reads GTSNPN; CDR2 reads SVGIG (reference sequence). CDR3 nucleotide sequence: TGTGCCTGGAGCTCACGCGCTGGGGTAAGGTCGAACACTGAAGCTTTCTTT. Its protein product is CAWSSRAGVRSNTEAFF.

The chain is built from TRBV24-1 and TRBJ2-1; 8 bases agree with TRBD2. Germline V gene sequence: CDR1 KGHDR, CDR2 SFDVKD. The CDR3 runs 13 residues. With V trimmed by 6 bases and J by 10 bases, 7 bases remained unmatched. The CDR3 DNA is TGTGCCACCAGTCTTGCGGGGGGATTGGAGCAGTTCTTC. It codes for CATSLAGGLEQFF.

The chain couples TRBV5-1 to TRBJ1-2; maybe TRBD1 (5 bases). Deletions cut 5 bases from V and 8 bases from J, with 28 bases between. The V gene's germline CDR1 is SGHRS and CDR2 YFSETQ. The CDR3 runs 17 residues. This chain's CDR3 is CASRLGGDTGGSIGYTF. In nucleotides, the CDR3 is TGCGCCAGCAGACTGGGGGGGGATACAGGAGGCTCGATAGGCTACACCTTC.

There are a few counts of this clonotype. V is TRBV11-3 and J is TRBJ2-2, with 11 bases that match TRBD1. Germline lookup yields CDR1 SGHNT and CDR2 YENEEA. J lost 7 bases, V lost 3 bases, and 10 bases had no gene match. The CDR3 length is 17 residues. The CDR3 nucleotides read TGTGCCAGCAGCTTCTTAGGACAGGGGGCGAAGGGCGGGGAGCTGTTTTTT. This translates into CASSFLGQGAKGGELFF.

The chain couples TRBV19 to TRBJ2-3; 10 positions match TRBD2. Germline loops: CDR1 LNHDA, CDR2 SQIVND (reference sequence). The CDR3 totals 18 residues. With 1 base clipped from V and 1 base from J, the junction kept 8 bases outside the gene matches. The CDR3 protein is CASSIASGGAAGTDTQYF. CDR3 bases: TGTGCCAGTAGTATAGCCAGCGGGGGGGCCGCCGGCACAGATACGCAGTATTTT.

Within the sample, this clonotype is medium-sized. CDR3 residues: CASTRDRVTDTQYF. The CDR3, as DNA: TGTGCCAGCACCAGGGACAGGGTCACAGATACGCAGTATTTT. This rearrangement joins TRBV6-2 or TRBV6-3 to TRBJ2-3; 9 nucleotides align to TRBD1. The J segment lost 2 bases and the V segment lost 7 bases, leaving 4 bases of the junction unmatched. This CDR3 comprises 14 residues. Germline V gives CDR1 MNHEY, CDR2 SVGEGT.

V is TRBV11-3 and J is TRBJ1-6; D gene ambiguous. CDR3 length equals 14 residues. From germline, CDR1 is SGHNT and CDR2 YENEEA. Trimming took off 5 bases at V and 8 bases at J, with 13 bases between the two ends. The CDR3 region is CASSPGPVDSPLHF. The CDR3 DNA reads as TGTGCCAGCAGCCCCGGGCCAGTGGATTCACCCCTCCACTTT. Together with reference TRBV11-3 and TRBJ1-6, the CDR3 gives the full variable domain: EAGVVQSPRYKIIEKKQPVAFWCNPISGHNTLYWYLQNLGQGPELLIRYENEEAVDDSQLPKDRFSAERLKGVDSTLKIQPAELGDSAVYLCASSPGPVDSPLHFGNGTRLTVT.

Concerning this clonotype: The DNA is omitted, as the CDR3 cannot be located on it reliably, and the CDR3 follows TCRdb's listing. The chain has TRBV7-5 and TRBJ1-2; TRBD1 was called by the table and not checked on the DNA. TRBV7-5 counts as a pseudogene. The CDR3 length is 16 residues, termini included. The CDR3 reads CISVPTHFRVPTGYTF.

This chain connects TRBV2 to TRBJ1-6; D is unresolved. CDR1 is SNHLY, CDR2 FYNNEI, per germline. This CDR3 comprises 15 residues. With 4 bases removed from V and 10 bases from J, the gap between germline ends came to 17 bases. DNA of the CDR3: TGTGCCAGCAGTGTTCGACCGGGGAGCGGCTCACCCCTCCACTTT. It translates to CASSVRPGSGSPLHF. Combining the CDR3 with reference TRBV2 and TRBJ1-6 gives the whole variable domain EPEVTQTPSHQVTQMGQEVILRCVPISNHLYFYWYRQILGQKVEFLVSFYNNEISEKSEIFDDQFSVERPDGSNFTLKIRSTKLEDSAMYFCASSVRPGSGSPLHFGNGTRLTVT.

There are a few counts of this clonotype. V usage is TRBV7-7 and J usage is TRBJ2-5; the D gene could be TRBD1 or TRBD2 (6 bases each). Trimming took 2 bases from V and 5 from J, leaving 15 bases between them. CDR1 SSHAT and CDR2 FNYEAQ come from the germline V gene (reference sequence). The CDR3 loop spans 15 amino acids. The CDR3 DNA is TGTGCCAGCAGCTTAAGGGGGGCGAGGGAGGAGACCCAGTACTTC. It yields the protein CASSLRGAREETQYF.

This rearrangement joins TRBV7-6 to TRBJ2-5; D is undetermined. Germline CDR1 is SGHVS and CDR2 is FNYEAQ. The germline V and J ends were trimmed by 2 bases and 2 bases, with 6 bases remaining between them. This CDR3 is 13 amino acids long. CDR3 nucleotides: TGTGCCAGCAGCTTACGCAAGCAAGAGACCCAGTACTTC. It codes for CASSLRKQETQYF.

The chain has TRBV7-9 and TRBJ2-5, with D possibly called TRBD1 or TRBD2 (6 bases each). Germline lookup yields CDR1 SEHNR and CDR2 FQNEAQ (reference sequence). The CDR3 length is 14 residues. V lost 5 bases, J lost 5 bases, and 15 bases lay in between. In DNA form, the CDR3 reads TGTGCCAGCAGCCCCCGGGGGCCGTGGGAGACCCAGTACTTC. Its protein product is CASSPRGPWETQYF.

This clonotype was detected only a few times. The rearrangement uses TRBV2 and TRBJ2-2; 10 positions agree with TRBD1. The CDR3 runs 15 residues. The V and J ends lost 6 bases and 3 bases, in that order; junction bases with no gene match: 4. Germline lookup yields CDR1 SNHLY and CDR2 FYNNEI. CDR3 sequence reads: CASSPTGGDTGELFF. CDR3 DNA sequence: TGTGCCAGCAGCCCGACAGGGGGCGACACCGGGGAGCTGTTTTTT.

This clonotype is categorized as medium-sized. The gene calls are TRBV7-6 and TRBJ2-5, with D perhaps assigned TRBD1 or TRBD2 (6 bases each). V was clipped by 1 base and J by 1 base, with 10 bases between them. There are 15 residues in the CDR3. Germline V gene sequence: CDR1 SGHVS, CDR2 FNYEAQ. In DNA, the CDR3 is TGTGCCAGCAGCTTAGACTCGGGGGCCCAAGAGACCCAGTACTTC. Its translation: CASSLDSGAQETQYF.

This clonotype was detected a few times. The CDR3 nucleotides read TGCAGTGCTAGACCGGGACTAGGGTTCACAGATACGCAGTATTTT. This gives the protein CSARPGLGFTDTQYF. The chain is built from TRBV20-1 and TRBJ2-3; 8 nucleotides agree with TRBD2. The CDR3 loop spans 15 amino acids. The J segment lost 2 bases and the V segment lost 2 bases, leaving 6 bases of the junction unmatched. Germline V gene sequence: CDR1 DFQATT, CDR2 SNEGSKA (reference sequence).

The sample holds a few counts of this clonotype. The rearrangement joins TRBV6-4 to TRBJ2-5; 9 positions match TRBD2. Germline V CDR1 and CDR2: MRHNA, SNTAGT. This CDR3 is built from 16 residues. V was pared by 4 bases and J by 2 bases, with 8 bases of the junction left unmatched. The CDR3 here is CASSGGLALIQETQYF. The DNA for the CDR3 is TGTGCCAGCAGTGGGGGACTAGCCCTAATTCAAGAGACCCAGTACTTC.

The rearrangement links TRBV7-8 to TRBJ2-7; TRBD2 is a possible D gene (5 bases). Trimming removed 5 bases from V and 1 base from J, with 18 bases in between. Looked up from germline, CDR1 is SGHVS and CDR2 is FQNEAQ. CDR3 length equals 16 residues. In DNA form, the CDR3 reads TGTGCCAGCAGCAAAATATTTCGGGGAATTTCCTACGAGCAGTACTTC. Protein product: CASSKIFRGISYEQYF.

V usage is TRBV7-2 and J usage is TRBJ2-5, with TRBD2 matching 7 bases. V lost 5 bases and J lost 4; bases outside the gene matches: 13. Germline-derived CDR1 and CDR2 are SGHTA and FQGNSA. This CDR3 comprises 16 residues. DNA for the CDR3: TGTGCCAGCAGCCCCCGAGTGGGAGGGACGGCAGAGACCCAGTACTTC. Translating gives CASSPRVGGTAETQYF.

This clonotype was detected only a few times. This chain links TRBV20-1 with TRBJ2-6; a possible D gene is TRBD1 (6 bases). Germline V CDR1 and CDR2: DFQATT, SNEGSKA (reference sequence). The V end lost 5 bases, the J end lost 1 base, and 18 bases lay between the germline ends. The CDR3 loop spans 17 amino acids. The CDR3 reads CSASGTRTLSGANVLTF. The CDR3 DNA reads TGCAGTGCTTCCGGGACAAGGACACTTTCTGGGGCCAACGTCCTGACTTTC.

The table lists this clonotype with a few counts. The rearrangement joins TRBV12-3 or TRBV12-4 to TRBJ1-4; TRBD1 might be the D (6 bases). The CDR3 is made up of 15 amino acids. The V gene lost 1 base and the J gene lost 12 bases, with 18 bases spanning the gap. The CDR3 sequence is CASSLVNFRGGELFF. In nucleotides, the CDR3 is TGTGCCAGCAGTTTAGTAAACTTCAGGGGAGGTGAACTGTTTTTT.

This clonotype came up a few times. The genes are TRBV20-1 and TRBJ1-2; TRBD1 matches 8 bases. Germline CDR1 is DFQATT and CDR2 is SNEGSKA (reference sequence). The trim removed 3 bases at V and 2 bases at J, leaving 2 bases unmatched. The CDR3 runs 13 residues. CDR3 coding DNA: TGCAGTGCTAGCAGGGGGCTCAACTATGGCTACACCTTC. This translates into CSASRGLNYGYTF.

The chain has TRBV20-1 and TRBJ2-2, with 12 bases aligning to TRBD1. Germline V lookup: CDR1 DFQATT, CDR2 SNEGSKA (reference sequence). This CDR3 spans 14 amino acids. The DNA for the CDR3 is TGCAGCGTGGGTCGGGACAGGGGGCGCGGGGAGCTGTTTTTT. Translating it yields CSVGRDRGRGELFF.

This chain connects TRBV19 to TRBJ2-7, with TRBD2 matching over 12 bases. Germline loops: CDR1 LNHDA, CDR2 SQIVND (reference sequence). CDR3 length equals 18 residues. Losses at the gene ends were 5 bases for V and 2 bases for J; bases not matched to a gene: 13. The CDR3: CASSPTSGGLRGAYEQYF. CDR3 coding DNA: TGTGCCAGTAGTCCGACTAGCGGGGGCCTCAGGGGCGCCTACGAGCAGTACTTC.

The chain employs TRBV5-4 and TRBJ2-7; TRBD2 aligns across 8 bases. The CDR3 spans 14 residues. Germline CDR1 SGHNT, CDR2 YYREEE (reference sequence). V was pared by 2 bases and J by 2 bases, with 3 bases of the junction left unmatched. CDR3 nucleotides: TGTGCCAGCAGCTTCGGCGGGGGGCCCTACGAGCAGTACTTC. Its protein product is CASSFGGGPYEQYF.